This TCR beta chain was identified in a study of early T cells in non-severe SARS-CoV-2 infection (dated by TCRdb to about 2021). For the wider study: Because TCR sequencing relied on bulk RNA taken from unsorted whole blood, pairing of alpha and beta chains was not possible.

Library generation was performed with 5' RACE. The instrument was a NextSeq 500. In the TCR library protocol, unique molecular identifiers were attached to individual cDNA molecules to correct for PCR bias and sequencing error. Both TCR alpha and beta chains were sequenced, and tight co-correlation was observed between alpha and beta sequence abundances in each sample. The source study handled its data this way. V gene, J gene and CDR3 annotation of TCR sequences was performed with Decombinator V4. Expanded TCRs were defined as changing significantly between any two time points under a Poisson model with p below 0.0001. TCR abundances were normalised to the total number of TCRs sequenced per sample and were expressed as counts per million. VDJdb, accessed 1 November 2021, was searched for CMV, EBV and SARS-CoV-2 annotated TCRs, with TCRs annotated for multiple antigens excluded. TCRdb handled the public reads itself, with Q25 trimming in fastp and clone calling in MiXCR, and kept productive beta chains. Under each unique CDR3 protein, matching rows form one entry showing the most common genes and DNA. V and J calls and clone size were set by TCRdb, not the authors. This sample has just over 70,000 distinct CDR3 sequences in its table, and roughly an eighth of those were observed once. Together, the top ten hold 1.3% of the sample.

Summary of the overall study and its limitations: VDJdb matching was skewed toward anti-spike CD8 responses and likely underestimated virus-specific expansions by missing private and CD4 specificities.

At least ten counts were recorded for this clonotype. Its antigen is currently not known. No base quality values were provided; no much bigger clone lies one nucleotide off. Set within a cohort of healthcare workers in London, UK, this nested case-control study involved weekly PCR testing of nasopharyngeal swabs along with blood sampling. Healthcare workers were enrolled in the week of the UK lockdown, from 23 to 31 March 2020, and were followed every week for up to about 16 weeks. Source material: whole blood. This TCR was sampled from an adult who was a healthcare worker with PCR-confirmed SARS-CoV-2 infection or an uninfected control (not recorded which).

The CDR3 in this case is CSVARNSNQPQHF. The DNA reads as follows: TGCAGCGTTGCACGGAATAGCAATCAGCCCCAGCATTTT. The rearrangement combines TRBV29-1 with TRBJ1-5, with the D gene call left open. The CDR3, cysteine through phenylalanine, is 13 amino acids long. Of the read, only the CDR3 DNA is kept; its 39 bases are in frame from base 1. Trimming costs V 4 bases and J 0 bases, and their ends lie 7 bases apart. Per the germline V gene, SQVTM is the CDR1 and ANQGSEA is the CDR2.